The TCR beta chain under discussion was sequenced for a study of Graves' ophthalmopathy and Graves' hyperthyroidism. Having ophthalmopathy, the donors showed moderate-to-severe activity, CAS ≥3 and NOSPECS ≥4, with disease lasting under 3 months. Researchers turned away patients with other autoimmune diseases, uncontrolled infections, pregnancy or lactation. Germline CDR1 MNHEY, CDR2 SVGEGT. J lost 6 bases, V lost 2 bases, and 17 bases had no gene match. The CDR3 spans 19 residues. This clonotype was seen at least ten times. Its matching antigen is unknown. Beta-chain TCR CDR3 regions were amplified from RNA transcripts. RT-PCR with HTBI primers came first, then second-round multiplex PCR. TCRdb re-analysed the multiplex PCR reads in MiXCR, keeping a single row per CDR3 protein. The sample lists roughly 480,000 distinct CDR3 sequences, about an eighth occurring once. Findings and caveats of the study: Ophthalmopathy progression was predicted by the model at less than 71% sensitivity and 72% to 75% specificity. The majority of expanded thyroid clonotypes above 0.001 frequency also occurred in blood.

This chain joins TRBV6-2 or TRBV6-3 and TRBJ2-5; TRBD2 agrees at 11 bases. Sequencing was carried out using blood. The receptor was derived from a woman in her 30s with Graves' ophthalmopathy. CDR3 region: CASSYPMGLSGRAWKTQYF. The CDR3 region has the DNA TGTGCCAGCAGTTACCCCATGGGGCTTAGCGGGAGGGCCTGGAAGACCCAGTACTTC.